The entry below describes one TCR beta chain. As yet, its antigen is unknown. The data were taken from a study of blood T cells in healthy people across ages. V was shortened by 0 bases and J by 7 bases, with 12 bases between the two germline ends. This CDR3 has 15 residues. Germline V lookup: CDR1 LGHNA, CDR2 YNFKEQ. Using a J-beta primer mix together with a sample-barcoded 5' primer, a second PCR was run for roughly 7 to 11 cycles. MiXCR was run by TCRdb on the 5' RACE reads, yielding one entry per CDR3 protein. The sample lists fewer than 900,000 distinct CDR3 sequences; 49% were seen once. Broader study findings: Unsorted PBMCs prevented conclusive naive versus antigen-experienced comparison.

V and J are TRBV4-2 and TRBJ1-4; possible D gene TRBD1, 5 bases. The receptor comes from an older woman in good health. Sequencing was carried out using blood. The CDR3 DNA is TGTGCCAGCAGCCAAGAACCAGGGTCCAGTGAAAAACTGTTTTTT. Translating it yields CASSQEPGSSEKLFF.